Shown below are 13 T cell receptor beta chains from a single sample sequenced in a study of beta chain features in type 1 diabetes. Since all of the isolated RNA was reverse transcribed, expressed TCRB transcripts were what got sequenced. Assay: immunoSEQ multiplex PCR; the TCRdb copy retains only in-frame clones and omits some. Here the sample spans about 620,000 clones, roughly 15% being singletons. The sample comprised naive CD4+ T cells from blood. The receptors shown here come from a man aged 18 to 29 in good health.

This clone was seen more than once but under ten times. The chain employs TRBV15 and TRBJ2-7, with 8 bases that match TRBD1. In germline, CDR1 is LNHNV, CDR2 YYDKDF (reference sequence). Germline trimming cut 1 base from V and 3 bases from J; bases unmatched to any gene: 5. The CDR3 extends over 15 amino acids. The DNA for the CDR3 is TGTGCCACCAGCAGAGTTGGTACAGGGGGCTACGAGCAGTACTTC. This encodes CATSRVGTGGYEQYF.

As concerns this clone: This sample also contains other DNA sequences that code for the same CDR3. The rearrangement links TRBV4-3 to TRBJ1-3; possibly TRBD1 for D (5 bases). Germline V CDR1 and CDR2: LGHNA, YSLEER. The CDR3 is 15 amino acids. V was trimmed by 0 bases and J by 0 bases, leaving 6 bases between them. The CDR3: CASSQDGGSGNTIYF. For the CDR3, the DNA is TGCGCCAGCAGCCAAGATGGGGGCTCTGGAAACACCATATATTTT.

The rearrangement uses TRBV5-1 and TRBJ2-5; a possible D gene is TRBD1 (6 bases). Germline-derived CDR1 and CDR2 are SGHRS and YFSETQ. V was trimmed by 0 bases and J by 1 base, leaving 16 bases between them. This CDR3 has 17 residues. CDR3 loop: CASSLERGPRGQETQYF. CDR3 nucleotide sequence: TGCGCCAGCAGCTTGGAGAGGGGCCCCAGGGGCCAAGAGACCCAGTACTTC.

The J gene is TRBJ1-5, the V gene TRBV5-4; D is ambiguous. The V gene lost 0 bases and the J gene lost 4 bases, with 8 bases spanning the gap. The CDR3 runs 14 residues. Per the germline V gene, CDR1 is SGHNT and CDR2 is YYREEE (reference sequence). CDR3 bases: TGTGCCAGCAGCTTGGATCTAGGAAATCAGCCCCAGCATTTT. It encodes CASSLDLGNQPQHF.

This clone has just a few counts. This chain uses TRBV5-4 with TRBJ1-4, with D perhaps matching TRBD1 (6 bases). Deletions cut 2 bases from V and 7 bases from J, with 15 bases between. This CDR3 comprises 15 residues. The germline V gene has CDR1 SGHNT and CDR2 YYREEE (reference sequence). Written as DNA, the CDR3 is TGTGCCAGCAGCTTCCAGGGGAGGAACGGTGAAAAACTGTTTTTT. This gives the protein CASSFQGRNGEKLFF.

The chain is built from TRBV5-4 and TRBJ2-1, with 7 bases identical to TRBD1. CDR1 SGHNT and CDR2 YYREEE come from the germline V gene (reference sequence). The trim removed 4 bases at V and 3 bases at J, leaving 7 bases unmatched. The CDR3 totals 15 residues. The CDR3 nucleotides read TGTGCCAGCAGCCTGGGGACAGCCCTCTACAATGAGCAGTTCTTC. Its translation: CASSLGTALYNEQFF.

The chain carries TRBV5-1 and TRBJ2-5, with 10 bases identical to TRBD2. This CDR3 has 17 amino acids. The J segment lost 2 bases and the V segment lost 4 bases, leaving 11 bases of the junction unmatched. Germline CDR1 is SGHRS and CDR2 is YFSETQ. CDR3 bases: TGCGCCAGCAGCGCAAAAAGGACTAGCGGAACACAAGAGACCCAGTACTTC. It specifies CASSAKRTSGTQETQYF.

The CDR3 DNA is TGCGCCAGCAGCCAAGATGCCTACAATGAGCAGTTCTTC. It encodes CASSQDAYNEQFF. The gene calls are TRBV4-3 and TRBJ2-1; no definite D call. V lost 0 bases and J lost 2, with 2 bases in between. Germline CDR1 and CDR2: LGHNA and YSLEER. The CDR3 contains 13 residues.

The CDR3 DNA is TGCGCCAGCAGCTCCTATAGCAATAACTATGGCTACACCTTC. Its protein product is CASSSYSNNYGYTF. This chain connects TRBV5-1 to TRBJ1-2; D is uncertain. CDR1 is SGHRS, CDR2 YFSETQ, per germline. This CDR3 has 14 residues. The ends were cut back, 3 bases at V and 1 base at J, with 10 bases in the middle.

The chain employs TRBV5-1 and TRBJ2-1, with 9 bases that match TRBD2. The germline V gene encodes CDR1 SGHRS and CDR2 YFSETQ. V dropped 5 bases and J dropped 5; count of bases not matched to a gene: 5. This CDR3 spans 14 amino acids. CDR3 sequence (DNA): TGCGCCAGCAGAAGAGTAGCGGGAGACAATGAGCAGTTCTTC. Translating it yields CASRRVAGDNEQFF.

V and J are TRBV19 and TRBJ2-5; no reliable D call. The V and J ends lost 4 bases and 3 bases respectively, with 6 bases between them. Germline values: CDR1 LNHDA, CDR2 SQIVND (reference sequence). The CDR3 consists of 12 residues. In DNA, the CDR3 is TGTGCCAGTAGTAACCGGGAAGAGACCCAGTACTTC. This translates into CASSNREETQYF.

J is TRBJ2-1 and V is TRBV2; D remains unclear. The V gene lost 4 bases and the J gene lost 9 bases, with 4 bases spanning the gap. From germline, CDR1 is SNHLY and CDR2 FYNNEI. This CDR3 spans 10 amino acids. Here the CDR3 reads CASSVLEQFF. CDR3 nucleotide sequence: TGTGCCAGCAGTGTCCTTGAGCAGTTCTTC.

This clone was detected a few times. In the same sample, other DNA sequences code for this CDR3. V usage is TRBV18 and J usage is TRBJ1-2; no reliable D call. Germline V CDR1 and CDR2: KGHSH, LQKENI. V gave up 2 bases and J gave up 4 bases, with 8 bases separating them. CDR3 length equals 13 residues. CDR3 DNA sequence: TGTGCCAGCTCACCAGGGCAGCTCTATGGCTACACCTTC. Translating gives CASSPGQLYGYTF.